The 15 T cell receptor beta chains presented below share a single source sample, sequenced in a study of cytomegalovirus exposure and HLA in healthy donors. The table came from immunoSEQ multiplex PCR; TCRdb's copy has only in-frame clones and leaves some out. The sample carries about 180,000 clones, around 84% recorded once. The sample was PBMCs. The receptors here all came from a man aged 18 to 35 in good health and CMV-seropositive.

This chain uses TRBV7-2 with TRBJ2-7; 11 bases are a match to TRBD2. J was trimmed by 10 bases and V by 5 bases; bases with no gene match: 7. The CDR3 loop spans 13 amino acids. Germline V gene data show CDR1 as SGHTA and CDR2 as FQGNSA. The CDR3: CASSPIAGGVQYF. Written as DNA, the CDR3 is TGTGCCAGCAGCCCGATAGCGGGGGGGGTCCAGTACTTC.

The CDR3: CASSDLLGGTDPYEQYF. Here the CDR3 DNA reads TGTGCCAGCAGTGATTTGTTAGGGGGGACAGACCCCTACGAGCAGTACTTC. The rearrangement links TRBV6-1 to TRBJ2-7, with TRBD1 as a possible D gene (7 bases). CDR3 length: 17 residues. Germline loops: CDR1 MNHNS, CDR2 SASEGT. V lost 3 bases to trimming and J lost 2 bases, with 20 bases between them.

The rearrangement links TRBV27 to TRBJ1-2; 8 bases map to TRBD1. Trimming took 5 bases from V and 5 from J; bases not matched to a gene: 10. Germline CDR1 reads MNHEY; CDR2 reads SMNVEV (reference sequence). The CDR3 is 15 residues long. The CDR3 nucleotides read TGTGCCAGCAGTATGCAGGGGGCCTCCTGGTATGGCTACACCTTC. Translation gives CASSMQGASWYGYTF.

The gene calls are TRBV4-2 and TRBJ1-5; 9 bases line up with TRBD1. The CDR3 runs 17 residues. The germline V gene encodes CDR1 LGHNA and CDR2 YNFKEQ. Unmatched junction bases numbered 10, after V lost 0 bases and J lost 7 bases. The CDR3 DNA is TGTGCCAGCAGCCAAGATTTGGTGGGACAGGGAGTACAGCCCCAGCATTTT. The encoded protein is CASSQDLVGQGVQPQHF.

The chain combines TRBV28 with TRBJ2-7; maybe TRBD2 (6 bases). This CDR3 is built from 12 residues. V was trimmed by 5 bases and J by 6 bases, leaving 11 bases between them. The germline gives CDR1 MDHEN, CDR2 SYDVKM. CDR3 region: CASSNGTAEQYF. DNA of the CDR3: TGTGCCAGCAGTAACGGGACTGCCGAGCAGTACTTC. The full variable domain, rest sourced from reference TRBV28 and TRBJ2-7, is DVKVTQSSRYLVKRTGEKVFLECVQDMDHENMFWYRQDPGLGLRLIYFSYDVKMKEKGDIPEGYSVSREKKERFSLILESASTNQTSMYLCASSNGTAEQYFGPGTRLTVT.

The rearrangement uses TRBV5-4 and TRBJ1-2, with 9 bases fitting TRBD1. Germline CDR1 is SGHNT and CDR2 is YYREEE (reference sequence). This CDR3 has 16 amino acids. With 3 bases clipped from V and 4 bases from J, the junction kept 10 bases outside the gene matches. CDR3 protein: CASSSKQTGGAYGYTF. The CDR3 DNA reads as TGTGCCAGCAGCTCTAAACAAACAGGGGGCGCCTATGGCTACACCTTC. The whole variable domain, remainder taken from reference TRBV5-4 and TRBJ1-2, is ETGVTQSPTHLIKTRGQQVTLRCSSQSGHNTVSWYQQALGQGPQFIFQYYREEENGRGNFPPRFSGLQFPNYSSELNVNALELDDSALYLCASSSKQTGGAYGYTFGSGTRLTVV.

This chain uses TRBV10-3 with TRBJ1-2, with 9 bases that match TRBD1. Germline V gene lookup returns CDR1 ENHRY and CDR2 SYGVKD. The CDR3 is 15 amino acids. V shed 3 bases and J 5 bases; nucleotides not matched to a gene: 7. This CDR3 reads CAISDTQGALYGYTF. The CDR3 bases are TGTGCCATCAGTGATACACAGGGGGCCTTATATGGCTACACCTTC.

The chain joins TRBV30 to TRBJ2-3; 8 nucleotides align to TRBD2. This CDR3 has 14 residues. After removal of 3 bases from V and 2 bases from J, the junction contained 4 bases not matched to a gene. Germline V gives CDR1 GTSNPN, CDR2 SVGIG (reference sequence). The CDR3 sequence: CAWRLAATTDTQYF. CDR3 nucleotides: TGTGCCTGGAGACTAGCGGCTACCACAGATACGCAGTATTTT. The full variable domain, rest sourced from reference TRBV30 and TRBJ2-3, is SQTIHQWPATLVQPVGSPLSLECTVEGTSNPNLYWYRQAAGRGLQLLFYSVGIGQISSEVPQNLSASRPQDRQFILSSKKLLLSDSGFYLCAWRLAATTDTQYFGPGTRLTVL.

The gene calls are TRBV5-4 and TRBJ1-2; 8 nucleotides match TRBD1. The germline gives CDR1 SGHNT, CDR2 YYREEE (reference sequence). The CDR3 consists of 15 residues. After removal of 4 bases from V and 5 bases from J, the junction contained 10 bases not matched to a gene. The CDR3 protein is CASSLQGTGTYGYTF. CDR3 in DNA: TGTGCCAGCAGCCTCCAAGGGACAGGTACTTATGGCTACACCTTC.

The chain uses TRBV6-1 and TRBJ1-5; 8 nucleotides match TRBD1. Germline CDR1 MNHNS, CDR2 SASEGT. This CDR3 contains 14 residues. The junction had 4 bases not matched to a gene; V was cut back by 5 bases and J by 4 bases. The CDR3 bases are TGTGCCAGCAGTTTCCGACAGGGGAATCAGCCCCAGCATTTT. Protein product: CASSFRQGNQPQHF.

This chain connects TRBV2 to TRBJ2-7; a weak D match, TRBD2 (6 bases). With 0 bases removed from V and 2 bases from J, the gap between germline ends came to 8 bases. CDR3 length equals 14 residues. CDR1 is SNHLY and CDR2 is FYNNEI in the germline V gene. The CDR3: CASSEAGGAYEQYF. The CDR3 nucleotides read TGTGCCAGCAGTGAAGCGGGAGGCGCCTACGAGCAGTACTTC.

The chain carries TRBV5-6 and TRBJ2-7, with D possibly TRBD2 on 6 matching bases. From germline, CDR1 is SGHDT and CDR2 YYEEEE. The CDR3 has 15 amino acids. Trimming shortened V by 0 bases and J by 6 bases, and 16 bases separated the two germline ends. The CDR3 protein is CASSLAVGGIGEQYF. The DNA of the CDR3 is TGTGCCAGCAGCTTGGCCGTTGGAGGGATCGGCGAGCAGTACTTC. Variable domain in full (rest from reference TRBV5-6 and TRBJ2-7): DAGVTQSPTHLIKTRGQQVTLRCSPKSGHDTVSWYQQALGQGPQFIFQYYEEEERQRGNFPDRFSGHQFPNYSSELNVNALLLGDSALYLCASSLAVGGIGEQYFGPGTRLTVT.

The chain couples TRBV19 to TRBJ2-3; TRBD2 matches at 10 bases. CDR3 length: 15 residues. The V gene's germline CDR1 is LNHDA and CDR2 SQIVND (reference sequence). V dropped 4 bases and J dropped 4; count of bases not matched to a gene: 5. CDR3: CASSTSSGSPDTQYF. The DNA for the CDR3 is TGTGCCAGTAGTACCTCTAGCGGGAGTCCAGATACGCAGTATTTT.

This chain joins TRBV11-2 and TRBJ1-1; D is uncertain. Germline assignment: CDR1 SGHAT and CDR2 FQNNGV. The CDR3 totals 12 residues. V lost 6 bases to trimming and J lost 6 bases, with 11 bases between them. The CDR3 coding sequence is TGTGCCAGCAGTGACAATGGGCCTGAAGCTTTCTTT. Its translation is CASSDNGPEAFF.

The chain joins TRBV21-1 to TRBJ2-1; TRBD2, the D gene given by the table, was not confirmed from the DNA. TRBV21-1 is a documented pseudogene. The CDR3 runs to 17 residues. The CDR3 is CASSPQSSGSSYNEQFF. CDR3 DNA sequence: TGTGCCAGCAGCCCGCAGTCCAGCGGGAGCTCCTACAATGAGCAGTTCTTC.